The entry that follows covers one T cell receptor (beta chain) sequence. Original handling: Nucleated cell counts were estimated from reference gene primer amplification. TCRdb's table, derived via immunoSEQ multiplex PCR, lists solely in-frame clones and lacks some. V and J calls and clone size are copied from that table; D and trimming were computed from the DNA. The sample shows around 160,000 clones, around 81% of them seen only once. Trimming pared 4 bases from V and 4 bases from J, leaving 10 bases between. Germline V gene sequence: CDR1 MNHEY, CDR2 SVGAGI. The CDR3 sequence is 13 residues long. This entry belongs to a study of blood T cell repertoires in COVID-19. Study background: Sites in the United States, Italy and Spain provided acute and convalescent COVID-19 samples. Sources were T cells, B-cell-depleted T cells, or PBMCs; the material itself was cDNA or gDNA.

This receptor was obtained from a woman aged 40-49 years with active or convalescent COVID-19. The sequencing sample was made of peripheral blood. The chain combines TRBV6-5 with TRBJ1-2, with TRBD1 as a possible D gene (5 bases). CDR3 nucleotides: TGTGCCAGCAGTTCCGACAGCACCTATGGCTACACCTTC. Its translation: CASSSDSTYGYTF.